This T cell receptor beta chain was found in a study of shared clonotypes between healthy human individuals (dated by TCRdb to between 2020 and 2021). For the study in its entirety: Three men and a couple of women, aged 18 to 49 years, made up the cohort. To estimate repertoire size and how much clonotypes are shared between individuals, the study performed deep sequencing of blood TCR repertoires from roughly five healthy adults. Different laboratories and diverse techniques were used to prepare libraries and sequence TCR repertoires, to increase sequencing depth and limit assay-specific biases. For each donor, CD4 naive and CD4 memory were each run on three plates, CD8 naive on two plates, and CD8 memory on one plate. Between about 0.9 and 8.9 billion PBMCs per donor were obtained by leukapheresis. Paper-wide results and their limitations: Sampling was restricted to blood, and TCR repertoires in tissues likely differ from the TCR repertoires found in blood. The small number of donors limited the genetic and exposure-history diversity represented. Rarefaction of sorted-subset datasets indicated incomplete sequencing despite the large sequencing depth. Based on pairwise subsampling, the degree of clonotype sharing among donors was expected to be affected by sequencing depth. Higher generation probabilities were observed for clonotypes shared by all four sorted-subset donors than for non-shared clonotypes. Across several donors, roughly 5.1% of naive CD4, roughly 3.5% of naive CD8, 2% to 2.5% of memory CD4, and roughly 0.4% of memory CD8 clonotypes were shared. Naive subsets generally had larger estimated clonotype richness than memory subsets.

TCR CDR3 regions were amplified from genomic DNA by multiplex PCR using the deep immunoSEQ assay. For each cell subset, the extracted genomic DNA was distributed evenly across all wells of several immunoSEQ 96-well plates, and each plate served as one replicate. Each replicate PCR for sorted subsets received around 200 ng genomic DNA, equal to roughly 33,000 T cell genomes. The purified libraries were quantified using a Qubit 3.0 fluorometer, sized with a Bioanalyzer 2100, and then quantified again using the KAPA Library Quantification kit. Each immunoSEQ 96-well plate was sequenced on its own single-read 150-cycle Illumina NextSeq 550 flow cell. Per the original workflow: Because the immunoSEQ output included only junctional sequences and no quality scores, the filtering could not be the same as the filtering used for full-length reads. To assign V/J genes and CDR3, sequences were annotated against IMGT germline references using PyIR, a Python wrapper for IgBLAST v1.9. Reads were filtered out if the reads had weak V/J assignments (E-value above 1e-6), no CDR3, stop codons, out-of-frame junctions, or ambiguous translated residues. A V3J clonotype was defined by an identical inferred V gene, J gene, and CDR3 amino acid sequence. Percentage overlap between repertoires was calculated by dividing the number of shared unique clonotypes by the size of the smaller repertoire. Richness of each repertoire was evaluated using RTK rarefaction, the Chao1 estimator, and Recon v2.1 estimates of unobserved clonotypes. Generation probabilities were computed with OLGA for all TCRbeta clonotypes obtained by the gDNA method from a few donors. Imported from immuneACCESS, the table was reduced by TCRdb to in-frame sequences with V and J called. These copies leave out some clones; in studies compared against another copy, an unresolved V gene accounts for under half, and the cause of the remainder is not known. That table supplies the V and J calls and clone size; D and trimming were determined from the DNA. The sample data list about 2 million clones, and approximately 94% of these were observed just once. The ten largest clones capture roughly 1% of the sample.

For this clone: Its antigen is still unknown. Base qualities are not at hand, and no much larger clone is one base apart.

CD8 naive samples were obtained by positive selection for CCR7 among CD45RO-negative cells, yielding a CD45RA+CCR7+ population from which TemRA cells were excluded. The donors were healthy, HIV-negative adults with no recently reported acute infections or vaccinations. Only Caucasian adults living in Nashville, Tennessee, USA were represented among the donors. After blood collection by leukapheresis, PBMCs were isolated using Ficoll-Histopaque density gradient centrifugation and then cryopreserved in the vapor phase of liquid nitrogen. Analytical flow cytometry was used to check the purity and quantity of every magnetically sorted T cell population. From each sorted fraction, genomic DNA was isolated and quantified by UV absorbance on a Nanodrop 2000c. The cysteine opens and the phenylalanine closes a CDR3 of 14 amino acids. The entry retains the CDR3 DNA only, 42 bases that are in frame from base 1. V drops 5 bases and J drops 4 bases, leaving 14 bases in between. CDR1 and CDR2 (MNHEY, SMNVEV) derive from the germline V gene (reference sequence).

Sequencing was performed on naive CD8+ T cells sorted from blood. The cell subset or site label, read with the paper, signifies: CD45RA+CCR7+. The receptor comes from a man between 18 and 35 years old in good health. Recombination linked TRBV27 to TRBJ1-2, with TRBD1 perhaps the D gene, on 5 matching bases. The DNA is as follows: TGTGCCAGCAGTCCCCGAGAGGGGTTCTATGGCTACACCTTC. Protein translation: CASSPREGFYGYTF.